These 31 T cell receptor beta chains originate from one sample sequenced in a study of cytomegalovirus exposure and HLA in healthy donors. Researchers ran the PCR with 60 Vbeta and 13 Jbeta primers. Clones were sequenced by immunoSEQ multiplex PCR, and TCRdb holds only the in-frame ones, with some missing. The data show 74,000 or so clones, roughly three quarters seen once. The sample was PBMCs. These receptors were taken from a woman aged 40 to 50 in good health and CMV-seropositive.

This chain uses TRBV29-1 with TRBJ2-7; D perhaps matches TRBD2 (5 bases). The germline CDR1 and CDR2 sequences are SQVTM and ANQGSEA. Trimming removed 1 base at V and 0 bases at J, with 7 bases between. This CDR3 has 13 amino acids. CDR3 nucleotides: TGCAGCGTTGAAGGGACTGACTCCTACGAGCAGTACTTC. Protein: CSVEGTDSYEQYF.

The chain is built from TRBV30 and TRBJ2-7; no firm D call. The CDR3 has 13 residues. The germline V gene has CDR1 GTSNPN and CDR2 SVGIG (reference sequence). V lost 0 bases to trimming and J lost 6 bases, with 12 bases between them. The CDR3 DNA reads as TGTGCCTGGAGTGTACCCCAGGCCAGCGAGCAGTACTTC. Translated: CAWSVPQASEQYF.

The V gene is TRBV19, the J gene TRBJ2-3, with 12 positions matching TRBD2. This CDR3 region has 16 residues. Germline CDR1 LNHDA, CDR2 SQIVND (reference sequence). The V segment lost 5 bases and the J segment 6 bases; nucleotides outside the gene matches: 9. CDR3 protein: CASSPRPSGRVDTQYF. CDR3 nucleotide sequence: TGTGCCAGTAGTCCAAGACCTAGCGGGAGGGTTGATACGCAGTATTTT.

This chain connects TRBV27 to TRBJ1-1, with 7 bases fitting TRBD1. J was trimmed by 4 bases and V by 4 bases; bases with no gene match: 3. The CDR3 has 13 residues. Germline V gene sequence: CDR1 MNHEY, CDR2 SMNVEV (reference sequence). CDR3 region: CASSYRGRTEAFF. CDR3 coding DNA: TGTGCCAGCAGTTACAGGGGACGCACTGAAGCTTTCTTT.

The chain recombines TRBV5-1 with TRBJ1-3, with a possible D match to TRBD1 (5 bases). This CDR3 comprises 19 residues. In germline, CDR1 is SGHRS, CDR2 YFSETQ. V was trimmed by 0 bases and J by 4 bases, leaving 23 bases between them. The CDR3 DNA is TGCGCCAGCAGCTTGGTTCCGGCGGGACGGACCTTTGGGGGAAACACCATATATTTT. Amino acid sequence: CASSLVPAGRTFGGNTIYF.

The gene calls are TRBV30 and TRBJ2-1, with 11 bases fitting TRBD2. The V and J ends lost 1 base and 8 bases, in that order; junction bases with no gene match: 4. From germline, CDR1 is GTSNPN and CDR2 SVGIG (reference sequence). The CDR3 runs to 14 residues. The CDR3: CAWSELAGGHEQFF. Written as DNA, the CDR3 is TGTGCCTGGAGTGAATTAGCGGGGGGGCATGAGCAGTTCTTC.

CDR3 bases: TGTGCCAGCAGTTTTCAGGGACAGGGGGTAGGGAGTCTCTACGAGCAGTACTTC. Its translation: CASSFQGQGVGSLYEQYF. V gene TRBV28 combines with J gene TRBJ2-7; TRBD1 matches 11 bases. This CDR3 has 18 amino acids. J lost 3 bases, V lost 3 bases, and 13 bases had no gene match. Germline V CDR1 and CDR2: MDHEN, SYDVKM. The whole variable domain, filled in from reference TRBV28 and TRBJ2-7, reads DVKVTQSSRYLVKRTGEKVFLECVQDMDHENMFWYRQDPGLGLRLIYFSYDVKMKEKGDIPEGYSVSREKKERFSLILESASTNQTSMYLCASSFQGQGVGSLYEQYFGPGTRLTVT.

The chain combines TRBV5-1 with TRBJ2-7; 7 positions match TRBD2. Germline V lookup: CDR1 SGHRS, CDR2 YFSETQ. The ends lost 3 bases at V and 4 bases at J; junction bases unmatched: 10. The CDR3 is made up of 15 amino acids. DNA for the CDR3: TGCGCCAGCAGCTACGGACTAGGCGGGGGTTACGAGCAGTACTTC. Protein: CASSYGLGGGYEQYF.

The chain recombines TRBV2 with TRBJ2-7, with 7 bases identical to TRBD2. J gave up 6 bases and V 9 bases, and 11 bases lay outside the gene matches. The CDR3 is made up of 13 amino acids. Germline CDR1 reads SNHLY; CDR2 reads FYNNEI. The CDR3 is CASYGTITSEQYF. The CDR3 coding sequence is TGTGCCAGTTACGGGACTATCACATCCGAGCAGTACTTC.

The chain joins TRBV30 to TRBJ1-2, with TRBD1 identical over 8 bases. V shed 0 bases, J shed 7 bases, and the junction held 4 bases outside the gene matches. The germline CDR1 and CDR2 sequences are GTSNPN and SVGIG (reference sequence). The CDR3 runs to 13 residues. CDR3 bases: TGTGCCTGGAGTGTCGGACAGGGATTTGGCTACACCTTC. The encoded protein is CAWSVGQGFGYTF.

The chain recombines TRBV6-1 with TRBJ2-7; 7 nucleotides match TRBD1. Trimming took 7 bases from V and 2 from J; bases not matched to a gene: 8. Germline V gives CDR1 MNHNS, CDR2 SASEGT. The CDR3 is 14 amino acids. In nucleotides, the CDR3 is TGTGCCAGCACCATGGACAGGATTCCCTACGAGCAGTACTTC. This encodes CASTMDRIPYEQYF.

The rearrangement uses TRBV27 and TRBJ2-7, with a possible D match to TRBD1 (5 bases). From germline, CDR1 is MNHEY and CDR2 SMNVEV (reference sequence). The CDR3 has 14 amino acids. Between the trimmed V and J ends, which lost 5 bases and 4 bases, there was a span of 15 bases. CDR3 nucleotide sequence: TGTGCCAGCAGTCGTCAGGGCCTTCCATACGAGCAGTACTTC. Protein product: CASSRQGLPYEQYF.

J is TRBJ1-2 and V is TRBV5-1; D perhaps matches TRBD1 (5 bases). Germline-derived CDR1 and CDR2 are SGHRS and YFSETQ. V was clipped by 0 bases and J by 9 bases, with 21 bases between them. The CDR3 loop spans 16 amino acids. The DNA of the CDR3 is TGCGCCAGCAGCTTGGCCTGGGACTCCTTAAACACACGCTACACCTTC. This translates into CASSLAWDSLNTRYTF.

The chain joins TRBV6-1 to TRBJ2-1; D call uncertain. Germline lookup yields CDR1 MNHNS and CDR2 SASEGT. Trimming took off 2 bases at V and 10 bases at J, with 9 bases between the two ends. CDR3 length equals 12 residues. This CDR3 is CASSELWHEQFF. The DNA for the CDR3 is TGTGCCAGCAGTGAATTGTGGCACGAGCAGTTCTTC.

The V gene is TRBV6-5, the J gene TRBJ1-2; D is possibly TRBD1 (5 bases). Trimming pared 5 bases from V and 1 base from J, leaving 14 bases between. This CDR3 region has 15 residues. Germline V gene data show CDR1 as MNHEY and CDR2 as SVGAGI. CDR3 nucleotide sequence: TGTGCCAGCAGTCCAGGGTCAGGTCTTAACTATGGCTACACCTTC. Translation: CASSPGSGLNYGYTF.

A word on this clone: A junction boundary mismatches the germline segment, possibly from a read error. V and J are TRBV19 and TRBJ2-1, with D maybe TRBD1 (8 bases). The CDR3 spans 14 residues. Germline CDR1 is LNHDA and CDR2 is SQIVND (reference sequence). CDR3 in amino acids: CASSTTGGANKQFF. The DNA of the CDR3 is TGTGCCAGTAGTACAACAGGGGGGGCCAATAAGCAGTTCTTC.

The chain employs TRBV5-1 and TRBJ2-4; tentatively, D is TRBD2 (6 bases). Trimming removed 4 bases at V and 8 bases at J, with 16 bases between. This CDR3 comprises 14 residues. The germline V gene has CDR1 SGHRS and CDR2 YFSETQ. CDR3 DNA sequence: TGCGCCAGCAGCCGATCCGGGACTGGCGACATTCAGTACTTC. Translating gives CASSRSGTGDIQYF.

The CDR3 sequence is CASSAGLNTEAFF. CDR3 sequence (DNA): TGTGCCAGCAGCGCAGGGCTGAACACTGAAGCTTTCTTT. The genes are TRBV5-6 and TRBJ1-1; D is perhaps TRBD1 (5 bases). The V end lost 4 bases, the J end lost 0 bases, and 7 bases lay between the germline ends. Germline V CDR1 and CDR2: SGHDT, YYEEEE. This CDR3 region has 13 residues.

The chain is built from TRBV28 and TRBJ2-7, with TRBD1 as a possible D gene (6 bases). Per germline, CDR1 MDHEN and CDR2 SYDVKM. This CDR3 comprises 11 residues. Trimming removed 2 bases from V and 10 bases from J, with 9 bases in between. As DNA, the CDR3 is TGTGCCAGCAGTTTAGGGGGCGATCAGTACTTC. Translated: CASSLGGDQYF.

The rearrangement links TRBV7-9 to TRBJ2-3; D possibly corresponds to TRBD2 (6 bases). The germline V and J ends were trimmed by 5 bases and 4 bases, with 13 bases remaining between them. CDR3 length equals 14 residues. Germline V gene data show CDR1 as SEHNR and CDR2 as FQNEAQ (reference sequence). The CDR3 nucleotides read TGTGCCAGCAGCCCCACCGGGACTTCAGATACGCAGTATTTT. Its translation is CASSPTGTSDTQYF.

The CDR3, as DNA: TGTGCCAGCAGGAGGGACTGGGGTTACAATGAGCAGTTCTTC. This codes for CASRRDWGYNEQFF. This chain links TRBV2 with TRBJ2-1; TRBD2 might be the D (6 bases). This CDR3 spans 14 amino acids. V gave up 6 bases and J gave up 4 bases, with 13 bases separating them. Germline V lookup: CDR1 SNHLY, CDR2 FYNNEI.

This chain joins TRBV19 and TRBJ1-5; TRBD1 matches 7 bases. V trimming: 0 bases; J trimming: 4 bases; junction bases outside the gene matches: 6. Germline-derived CDR1 and CDR2 are LNHDA and SQIVND (reference sequence). CDR3 length equals 16 residues. DNA of the CDR3: TGTGCCAGTAGTATAGACTGGGACAGAGAAAATCAGCCCCAGCATTTT. This translates into CASSIDWDRENQPQHF.

This chain links TRBV7-6 with TRBJ1-1; 9 positions agree with TRBD1. The CDR3 runs 13 residues. V shed 2 bases and J 7 bases; nucleotides not matched to a gene: 2. Germline V CDR1 and CDR2: SGHVS, FNYEAQ. CDR3 protein: CASSLRQGGEAFF. The CDR3 DNA follows: TGTGCCAGCAGCTTAAGACAGGGGGGTGAAGCTTTCTTT.

The J gene is TRBJ2-5, the V gene TRBV7-2; D is possibly TRBD2 (5 bases). The CDR3 extends over 13 amino acids. The V and J ends lost 5 bases and 9 bases respectively, with 16 bases between them. CDR1 and CDR2 from the germline V gene are SGHTA and FQGNSA. The DNA for the CDR3 is TGTGCCAGCAGCCTAGGCCGGACGCGGGCCCAGTACTTC. The encoded protein is CASSLGRTRAQYF.

Here the CDR3 DNA reads TGCGCCAGCAGCTTGGCCTTAATGGCGGGAGGGCTTAGGAATGAGCAGTTCTTC. Encoded protein: CASSLALMAGGLRNEQFF. The rearrangement links TRBV5-1 to TRBJ2-1; 9 nucleotides match TRBD2. V was pared by 0 bases and J by 7 bases, with 14 bases of the junction left unmatched. Germline V gene lookup returns CDR1 SGHRS and CDR2 YFSETQ. This CDR3 is built from 18 residues.

There are a few counts of this clone. The J gene is TRBJ2-3, the V gene TRBV6-1, with 9 positions matching TRBD2. The trim removed 2 bases at V and 4 bases at J, leaving 10 bases unmatched. CDR1 and CDR2 (germline): MNHNS, SASEGT. The length of the CDR3 is 17 residues. CDR3 residues: CASSERNSGSIADTQYF. CDR3 nucleotides: TGTGCCAGCAGTGAAAGGAATAGCGGGAGTATCGCAGATACGCAGTATTTT.

This sequence joins TRBV4-2 and TRBJ2-3, with TRBD2 identical over 8 bases. The V gene's germline CDR1 is LGHNA and CDR2 YNFKEQ. The CDR3 runs to 16 residues. With V trimmed by 4 bases and J by 0 bases, 6 bases remained unmatched. The CDR3 reads CASSRTSGLSTDTQYF. For the CDR3, the DNA is TGTGCCAGCAGCCGTACTAGCGGCCTTAGCACAGATACGCAGTATTTT.

This chain joins TRBV7-9 and TRBJ2-3; possible D gene TRBD1, 5 bases. Germline loops: CDR1 SEHNR, CDR2 FQNEAQ (reference sequence). The CDR3 has 15 residues. The germline V and J ends were trimmed by 1 base and 2 bases, with 10 bases remaining between them. CDR3 region: CASSLGDSPTDTQYF. Written as DNA, the CDR3 is TGTGCCAGCAGCTTAGGAGACAGCCCCACAGATACGCAGTATTTT. The full variable domain, with the rest looked up from reference TRBV7-9 and TRBJ2-3, is DTGVSQNPRHKITKRGQNVTFRCDPISEHNRLYWYRQTLGQGPEFLTYFQNEAQLEKSRLLSDRFSAERPKGSFSTLEIQRTEQGDSAMYLCASSLGDSPTDTQYFGPGTRLTVL.

The V gene is TRBV27, the J gene TRBJ1-2; the D gene is possibly TRBD1 (6 bases). The CDR3 is 15 amino acids. Germline CDR1 is MNHEY and CDR2 is SMNVEV (reference sequence). V dropped 0 bases and J dropped 4 bases, with 12 bases sitting between them. The CDR3 here is CASSLSFTGTYGYTF. CDR3 coding DNA: TGTGCCAGCAGTTTATCCTTCACAGGGACCTATGGCTACACCTTC.

The V call is TRBV7-9, the J call TRBJ1-1, with TRBD1 matching 7 bases. The CDR3 is 16 amino acids. The junction had 16 bases not matched to a gene; V was cut back by 8 bases and J by 4 bases. Germline CDR1 and CDR2: SEHNR and FQNEAQ (reference sequence). The CDR3 region has the DNA TGTGCCAGCGTCGGGCGGGGACAGCAAGGGGGCACTGAAGCTTTCTTT. This gives the protein CASVGRGQQGGTEAFF.

In its sample, this clone ranks as medium-sized. The chain has TRBV9 and TRBJ2-1; TRBD2 might be the D (6 bases). The CDR3 spans 15 residues. V lost 0 bases, J lost 5 bases, and 12 bases lay in between. The germline gives CDR1 SGDLS, CDR2 YYNGEE. The CDR3 nucleotides read TGTGCCAGCAGCGTAGGGCTAGCGAGAGACAATGAGCAGTTCTTC. Translation gives CASSVGLARDNEQFF.